This T cell receptor (beta chain) comes out of a study of T cell responses to AZD1222 COVID-19 vaccine. Study conclusions and caveats: Vaccine-related CD4 TCRs covered spike, predominating at 160-218 and 743-854. Donors were chiefly white British, with a greater number of females, and clonal diversity was perhaps underestimated.

The length of the CDR3 is 18 residues. V lost 2 bases and J lost 0, with 14 bases in between. Germline assignment: CDR1 SGHTA and CDR2 FQGTGA. A remark on this clone: Its antigen is undetermined.

Method: immunoSEQ multiplex PCR; TCRdb's copy keeps in-frame clones and lacks some. This table has tens of thousands of clones, around 80% appearing once. This material consisted of peripheral blood, taken 28 days after the second AZD1222 dose. This sequence joins TRBV7-3 and TRBJ2-6, with a tentative D call TRBD2 (6 bases). The origin of this receptor is an adult who received the AZD1222 COVID-19 vaccine. The CDR3 loop reads CASSLGGTLSSGANVLTF. DNA for the CDR3: TGTGCCAGCAGCTTAGGCGGGACTCTAAGCTCTGGGGCCAACGTCCTGACTTTC.